The T cell receptor beta chain described here comes from a study of shared clonotypes between healthy human individuals. Turning to the study itself: Each donor had three CD4 naive, three CD4 memory, two CD8 naive and one CD8 memory plate.

V lost 5 bases, J lost 3 bases, and 10 bases stayed unmatched. Germline lookup yields CDR1 SGHVS and CDR2 FNYEAQ. The CDR3 length is 15 residues. Method: immunoSEQ multiplex PCR; TCRdb's copy keeps in-frame clones and lacks some. Of some 2.1 million clones listed, less than 95% are singletons. Terminally differentiated effector memory CD45RA+ cells were excluded by CCR7 positive selection of CD45RO-negative cells. Sequenced material: naive CD8+ T cells sorted from blood. The chain links TRBV7-6 to TRBJ2-7; TRBD1 matches at 7 bases. The sequence was collected from a man aged 18 to 29 in good health. The CDR3 region is CASSPYPTGNYEQYF. Written as DNA, the CDR3 is TGTGCCAGCAGCCCCTACCCGACAGGGAACTACGAGCAGTACTTC.